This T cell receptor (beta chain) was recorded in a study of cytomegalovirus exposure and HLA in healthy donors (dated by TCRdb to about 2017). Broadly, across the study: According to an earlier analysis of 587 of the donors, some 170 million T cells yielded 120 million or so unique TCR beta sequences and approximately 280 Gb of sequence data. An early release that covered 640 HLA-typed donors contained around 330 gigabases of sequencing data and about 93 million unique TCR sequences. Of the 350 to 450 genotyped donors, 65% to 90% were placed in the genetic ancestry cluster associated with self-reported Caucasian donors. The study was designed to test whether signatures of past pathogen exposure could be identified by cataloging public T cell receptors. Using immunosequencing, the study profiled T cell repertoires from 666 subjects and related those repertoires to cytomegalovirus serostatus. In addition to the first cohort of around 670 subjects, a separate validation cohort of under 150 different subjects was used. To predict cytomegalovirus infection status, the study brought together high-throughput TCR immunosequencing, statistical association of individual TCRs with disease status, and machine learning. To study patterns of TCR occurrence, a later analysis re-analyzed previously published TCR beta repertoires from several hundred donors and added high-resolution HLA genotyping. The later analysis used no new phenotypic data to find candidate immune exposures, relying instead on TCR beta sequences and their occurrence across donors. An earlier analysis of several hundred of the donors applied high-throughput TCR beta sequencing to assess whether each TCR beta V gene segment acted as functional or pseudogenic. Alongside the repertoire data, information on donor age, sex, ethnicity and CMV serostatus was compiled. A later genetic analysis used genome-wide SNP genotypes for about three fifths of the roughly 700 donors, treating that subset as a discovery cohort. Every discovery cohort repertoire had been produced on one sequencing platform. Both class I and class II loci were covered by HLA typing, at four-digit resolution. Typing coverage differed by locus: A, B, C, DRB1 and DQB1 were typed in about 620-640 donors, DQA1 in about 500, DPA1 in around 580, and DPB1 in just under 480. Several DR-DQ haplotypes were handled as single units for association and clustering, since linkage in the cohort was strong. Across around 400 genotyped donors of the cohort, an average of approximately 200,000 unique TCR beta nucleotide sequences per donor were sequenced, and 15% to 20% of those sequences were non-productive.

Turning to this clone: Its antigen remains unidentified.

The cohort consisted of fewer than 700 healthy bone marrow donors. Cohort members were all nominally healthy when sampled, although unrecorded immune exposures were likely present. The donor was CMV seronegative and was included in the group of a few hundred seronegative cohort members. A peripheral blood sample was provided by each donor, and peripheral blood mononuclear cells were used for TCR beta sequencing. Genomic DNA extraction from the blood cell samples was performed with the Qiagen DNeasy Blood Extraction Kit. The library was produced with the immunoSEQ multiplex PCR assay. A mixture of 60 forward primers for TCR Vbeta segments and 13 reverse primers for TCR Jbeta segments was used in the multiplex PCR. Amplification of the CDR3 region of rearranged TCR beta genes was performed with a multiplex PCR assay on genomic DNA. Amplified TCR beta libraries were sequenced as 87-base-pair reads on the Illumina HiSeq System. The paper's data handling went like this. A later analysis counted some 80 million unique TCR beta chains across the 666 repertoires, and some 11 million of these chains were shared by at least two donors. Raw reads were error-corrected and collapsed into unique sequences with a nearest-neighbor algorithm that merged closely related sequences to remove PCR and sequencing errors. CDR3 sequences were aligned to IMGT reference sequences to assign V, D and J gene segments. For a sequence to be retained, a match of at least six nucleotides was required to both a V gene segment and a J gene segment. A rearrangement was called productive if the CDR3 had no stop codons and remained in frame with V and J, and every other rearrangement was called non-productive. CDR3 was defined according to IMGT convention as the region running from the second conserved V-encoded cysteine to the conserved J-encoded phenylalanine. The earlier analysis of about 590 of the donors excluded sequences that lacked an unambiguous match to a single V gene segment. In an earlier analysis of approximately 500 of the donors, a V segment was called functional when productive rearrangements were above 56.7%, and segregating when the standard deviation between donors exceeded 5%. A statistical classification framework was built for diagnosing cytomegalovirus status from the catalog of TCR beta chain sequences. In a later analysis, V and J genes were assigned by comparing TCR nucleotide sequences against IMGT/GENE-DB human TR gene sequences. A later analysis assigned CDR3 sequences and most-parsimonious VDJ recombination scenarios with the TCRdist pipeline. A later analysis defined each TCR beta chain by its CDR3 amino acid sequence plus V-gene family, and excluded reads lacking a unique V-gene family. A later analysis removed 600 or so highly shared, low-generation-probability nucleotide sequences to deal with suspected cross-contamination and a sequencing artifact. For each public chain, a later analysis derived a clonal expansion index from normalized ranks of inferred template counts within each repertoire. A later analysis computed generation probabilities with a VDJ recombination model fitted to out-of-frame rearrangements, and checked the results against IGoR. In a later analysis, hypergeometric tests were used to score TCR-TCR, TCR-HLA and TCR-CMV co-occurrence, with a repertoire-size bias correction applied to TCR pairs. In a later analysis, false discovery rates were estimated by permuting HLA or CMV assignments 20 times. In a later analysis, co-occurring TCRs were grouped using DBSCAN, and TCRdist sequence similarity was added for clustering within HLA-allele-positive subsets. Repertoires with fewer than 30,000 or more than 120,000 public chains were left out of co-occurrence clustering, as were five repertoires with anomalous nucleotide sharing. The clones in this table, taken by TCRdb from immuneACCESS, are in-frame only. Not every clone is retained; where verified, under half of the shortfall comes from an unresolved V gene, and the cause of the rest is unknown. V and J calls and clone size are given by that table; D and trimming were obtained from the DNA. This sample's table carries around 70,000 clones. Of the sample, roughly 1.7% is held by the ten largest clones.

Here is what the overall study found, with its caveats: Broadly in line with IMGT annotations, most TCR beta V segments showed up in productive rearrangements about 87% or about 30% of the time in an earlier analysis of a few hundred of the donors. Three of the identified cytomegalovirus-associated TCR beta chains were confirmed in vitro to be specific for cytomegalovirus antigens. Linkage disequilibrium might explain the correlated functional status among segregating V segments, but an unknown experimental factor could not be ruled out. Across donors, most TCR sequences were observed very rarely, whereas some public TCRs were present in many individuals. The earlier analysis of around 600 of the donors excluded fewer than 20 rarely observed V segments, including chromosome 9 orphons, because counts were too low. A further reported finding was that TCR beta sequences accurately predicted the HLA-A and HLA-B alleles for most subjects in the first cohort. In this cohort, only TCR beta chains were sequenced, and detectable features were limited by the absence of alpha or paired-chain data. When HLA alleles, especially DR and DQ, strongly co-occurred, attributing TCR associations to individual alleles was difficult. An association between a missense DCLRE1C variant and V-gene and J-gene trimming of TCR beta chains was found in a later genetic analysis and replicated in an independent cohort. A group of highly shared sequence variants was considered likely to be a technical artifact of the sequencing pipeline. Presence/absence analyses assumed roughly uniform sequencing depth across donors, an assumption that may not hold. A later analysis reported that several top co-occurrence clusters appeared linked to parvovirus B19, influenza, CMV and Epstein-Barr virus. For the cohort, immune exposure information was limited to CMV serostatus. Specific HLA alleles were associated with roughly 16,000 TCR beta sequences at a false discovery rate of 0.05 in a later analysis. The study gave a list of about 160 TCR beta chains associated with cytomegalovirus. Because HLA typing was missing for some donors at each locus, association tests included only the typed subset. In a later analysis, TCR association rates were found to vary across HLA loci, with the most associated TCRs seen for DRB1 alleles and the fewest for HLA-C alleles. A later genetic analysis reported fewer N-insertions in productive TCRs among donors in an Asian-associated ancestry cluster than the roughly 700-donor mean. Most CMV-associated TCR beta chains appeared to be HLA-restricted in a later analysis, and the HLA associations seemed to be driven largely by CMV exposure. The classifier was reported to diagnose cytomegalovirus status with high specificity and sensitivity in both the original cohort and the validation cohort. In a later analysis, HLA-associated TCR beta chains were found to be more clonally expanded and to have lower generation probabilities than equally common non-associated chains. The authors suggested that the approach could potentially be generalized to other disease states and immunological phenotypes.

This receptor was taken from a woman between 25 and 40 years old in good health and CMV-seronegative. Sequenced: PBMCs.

The CDR3 region: CASRGGVSTGELFF. Here is the DNA: TGTGCCAGTAGGGGCGGGGTGAGCACCGGGGAGCTGTTTTTT. The chain joins TRBV19 to TRBJ2-2; TRBD2 could be the D gene, as 6 bases match. Via the germline V gene (reference sequence), CDR1 is LNHDA and CDR2 SQIVND. Trimming removed 6 bases from V and 4 bases from J, leaving 12 bases between the germline ends. The CDR3 sequence holds 14 residues, the cysteine and phenylalanine included. Only the CDR3 DNA stays, 42 bases, in frame from base 1. Reference TRBV19 and TRBJ2-2 genes cover what lies past the CDR3, so the full variable domain is DGGITQSPKYLFRKEGQNVTLSCEQNLNHDAMYWYRQDPGQGLRLIYYSQIVNDFQKGDIAEGYSVSREKKESFPLTVTSAQKNPTAFYLCASRGGVSTGELFFGEGSRLTVL.